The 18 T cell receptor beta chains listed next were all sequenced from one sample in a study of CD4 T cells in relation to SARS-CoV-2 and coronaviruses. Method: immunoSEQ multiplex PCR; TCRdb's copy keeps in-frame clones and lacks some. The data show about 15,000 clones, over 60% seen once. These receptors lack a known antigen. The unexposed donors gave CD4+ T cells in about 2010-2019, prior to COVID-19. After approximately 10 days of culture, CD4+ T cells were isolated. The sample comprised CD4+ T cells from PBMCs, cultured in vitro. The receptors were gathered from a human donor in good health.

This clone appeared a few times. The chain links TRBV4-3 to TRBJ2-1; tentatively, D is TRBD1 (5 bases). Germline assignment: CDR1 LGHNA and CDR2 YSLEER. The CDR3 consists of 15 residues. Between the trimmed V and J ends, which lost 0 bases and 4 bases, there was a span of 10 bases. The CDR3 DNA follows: TGCGCCAGCAGCCAAGACAGGGCCGATTACAATGAGCAGTTCTTC. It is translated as CASSQDRADYNEQFF.

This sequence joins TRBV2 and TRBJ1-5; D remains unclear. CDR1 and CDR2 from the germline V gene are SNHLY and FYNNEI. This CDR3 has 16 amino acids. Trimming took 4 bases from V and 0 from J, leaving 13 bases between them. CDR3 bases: TGTGCCAGCAGTGTTTTGGGAAGAAATAGCAATCAGCCCCAGCATTTT. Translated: CASSVLGRNSNQPQHF.

In nucleotides, the CDR3 is TGTGCCAGCAGACCGGACACAATGAACACTGAAGCTTTCTTT. Translated: CASRPDTMNTEAFF. The genes are TRBV6-6 and TRBJ1-1; a possible D gene is TRBD1 (5 bases). Germline V lookup: CDR1 MNHNY, CDR2 SVGAGI (reference sequence). This CDR3 spans 14 amino acids. The V gene lost 6 bases and the J gene lost 0 bases, with 11 bases spanning the gap.

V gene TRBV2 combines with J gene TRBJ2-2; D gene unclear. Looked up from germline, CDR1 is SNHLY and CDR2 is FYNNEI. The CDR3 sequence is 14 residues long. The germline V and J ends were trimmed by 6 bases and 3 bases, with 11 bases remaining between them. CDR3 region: CASRPDFYTGELFF. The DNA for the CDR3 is TGTGCCAGCAGGCCAGATTTCTACACCGGGGAGCTGTTTTTT.

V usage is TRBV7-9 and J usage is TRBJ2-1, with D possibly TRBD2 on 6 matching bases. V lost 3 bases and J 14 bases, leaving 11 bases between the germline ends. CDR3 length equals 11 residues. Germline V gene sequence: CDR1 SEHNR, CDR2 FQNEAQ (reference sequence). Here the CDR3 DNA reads TGTGCCAGCAGCTTGGGGCGGGGAAAGTTCTTC. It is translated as CASSLGRGKFF.

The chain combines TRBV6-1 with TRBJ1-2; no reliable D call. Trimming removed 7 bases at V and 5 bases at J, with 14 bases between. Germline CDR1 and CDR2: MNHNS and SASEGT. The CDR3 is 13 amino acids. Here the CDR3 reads CASTRGLRYGYTF. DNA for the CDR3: TGTGCCAGCACCCGAGGGTTGCGGTATGGCTACACCTTC.

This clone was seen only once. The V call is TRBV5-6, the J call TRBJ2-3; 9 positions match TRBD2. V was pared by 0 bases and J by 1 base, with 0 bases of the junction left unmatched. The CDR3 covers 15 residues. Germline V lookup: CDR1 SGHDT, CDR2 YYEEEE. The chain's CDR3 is CASSLVAGGTDTQYF. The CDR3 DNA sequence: TGTGCCAGCAGCTTGGTAGCGGGGGGCACAGATACGCAGTATTTT.

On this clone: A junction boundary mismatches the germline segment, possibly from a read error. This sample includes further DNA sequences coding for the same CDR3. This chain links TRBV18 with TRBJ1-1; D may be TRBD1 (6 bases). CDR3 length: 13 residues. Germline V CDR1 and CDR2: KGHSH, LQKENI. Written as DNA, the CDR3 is TGTGCCAGCTCGCCACAGGGATCCACTGAAGCTTTCTTT. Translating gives CASSPQGSTEAFF.

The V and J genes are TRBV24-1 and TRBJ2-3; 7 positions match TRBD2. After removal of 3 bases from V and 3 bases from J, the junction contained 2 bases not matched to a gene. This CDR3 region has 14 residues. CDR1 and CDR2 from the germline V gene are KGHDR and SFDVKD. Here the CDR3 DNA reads TGTGCCACCAGTGATCCCGGGGGGACAGATACGCAGTATTTT. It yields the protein CATSDPGGTDTQYF.

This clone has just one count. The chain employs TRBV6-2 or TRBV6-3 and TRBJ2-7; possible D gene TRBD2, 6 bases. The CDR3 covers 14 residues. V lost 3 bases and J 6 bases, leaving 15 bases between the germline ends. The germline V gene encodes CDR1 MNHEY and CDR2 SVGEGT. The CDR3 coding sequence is TGTGCCAGCAGTTATAGGGACTGGGGCTCCGAGCAGTACTTC. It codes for CASSYRDWGSEQYF.

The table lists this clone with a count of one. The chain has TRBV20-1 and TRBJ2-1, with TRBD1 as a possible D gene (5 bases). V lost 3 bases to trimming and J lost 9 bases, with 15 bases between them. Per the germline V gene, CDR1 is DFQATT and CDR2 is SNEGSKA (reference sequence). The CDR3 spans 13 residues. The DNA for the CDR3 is TGCAGTGCTAGTAGACAGATGACCGGTGAGCAGTTCTTC. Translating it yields CSASRQMTGEQFF.

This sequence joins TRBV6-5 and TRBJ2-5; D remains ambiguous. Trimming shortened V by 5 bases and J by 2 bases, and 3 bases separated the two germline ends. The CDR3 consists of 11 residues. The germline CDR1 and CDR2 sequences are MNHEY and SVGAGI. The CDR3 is CASSRQETQYF. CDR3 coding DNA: TGTGCCAGCAGTCGGCAAGAGACCCAGTACTTC.

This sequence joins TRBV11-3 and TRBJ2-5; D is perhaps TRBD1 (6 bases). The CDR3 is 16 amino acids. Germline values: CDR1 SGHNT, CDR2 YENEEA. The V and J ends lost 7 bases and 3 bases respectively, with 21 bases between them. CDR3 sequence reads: CASIPNGNRVKETQYF. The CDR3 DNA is TGTGCCAGCATCCCGAACGGTAACAGGGTGAAAGAGACCCAGTACTTC.

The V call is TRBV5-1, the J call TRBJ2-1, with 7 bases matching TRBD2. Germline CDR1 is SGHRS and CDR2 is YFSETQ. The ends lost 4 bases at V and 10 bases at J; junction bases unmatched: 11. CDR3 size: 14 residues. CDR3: CASSPGEMGGEQFF. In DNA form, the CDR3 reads TGCGCCAGCAGCCCCGGGGAAATGGGGGGGGAGCAGTTCTTC.

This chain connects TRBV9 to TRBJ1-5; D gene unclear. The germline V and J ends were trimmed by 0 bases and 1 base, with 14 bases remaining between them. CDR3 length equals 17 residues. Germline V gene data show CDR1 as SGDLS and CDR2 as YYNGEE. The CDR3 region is CASSVGSTTSSNQPQHF. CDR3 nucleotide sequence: TGTGCCAGCAGCGTAGGATCAACAACATCGAGCAATCAGCCCCAGCATTTT.

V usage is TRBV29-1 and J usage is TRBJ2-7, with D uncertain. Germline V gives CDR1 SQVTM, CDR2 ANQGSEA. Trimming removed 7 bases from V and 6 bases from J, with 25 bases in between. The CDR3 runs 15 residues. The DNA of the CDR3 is TGCAGCGCTGATGTTCCAGGATCAACGACCTCCGAGCAGTACTTC. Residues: CSADVPGSTTSEQYF.

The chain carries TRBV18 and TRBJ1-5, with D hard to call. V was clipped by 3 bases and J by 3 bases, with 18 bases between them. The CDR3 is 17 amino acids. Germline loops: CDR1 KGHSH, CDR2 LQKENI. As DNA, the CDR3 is TGTGCCAGCTCACCTTCTTTTGCAGGACTCCACAATCAGCCCCAGCATTTT. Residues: CASSPSFAGLHNQPQHF.

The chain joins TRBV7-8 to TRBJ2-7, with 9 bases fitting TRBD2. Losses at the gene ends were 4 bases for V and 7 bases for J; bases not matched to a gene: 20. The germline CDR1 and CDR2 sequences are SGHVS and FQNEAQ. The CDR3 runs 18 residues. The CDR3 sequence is CASSSHGVAGAPVQEQYF. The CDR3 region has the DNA TGTGCCAGCAGCTCCCATGGGGTAGCGGGGGCCCCGGTGCAGGAGCAGTACTTC.